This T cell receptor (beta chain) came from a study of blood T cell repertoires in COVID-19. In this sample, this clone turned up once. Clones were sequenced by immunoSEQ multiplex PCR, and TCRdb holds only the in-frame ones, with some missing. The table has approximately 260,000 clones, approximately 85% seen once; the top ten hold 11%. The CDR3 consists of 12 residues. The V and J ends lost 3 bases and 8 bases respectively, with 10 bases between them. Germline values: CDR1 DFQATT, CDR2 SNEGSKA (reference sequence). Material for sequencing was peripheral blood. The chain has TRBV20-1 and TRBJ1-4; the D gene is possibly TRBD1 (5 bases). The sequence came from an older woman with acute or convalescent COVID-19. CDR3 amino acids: CSASAPGEKLFF. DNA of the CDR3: TGCAGTGCTAGTGCGCCAGGGGAAAAACTGTTTTTT.